This TCR beta chain is drawn from a study of T-cell reconstitution after alpha-beta-depleted transplantation in children (dated by TCRdb to about 2016). Regarding the research as a whole: Using TCR repertoire profiling, the study quantitatively followed how T-cell immune reconstitution unfolded in children after TCRalphabeta/CD19-depleted allogeneic hematopoietic cell transplantation.

Library preparation used PCR. TCRdb names Illumina HiSeq 2500 as the instrument used. TCR libraries were prepared with molecular barcoding, using unique molecular identifiers to normalize TCRbeta repertoire quantification. TCRdb trimmed the raw reads at Q25, called clones with MiXCR and kept productive beta chains. Every entry covers one CDR3 protein and lists the most common genes and DNA from its rows. The sample includes about 400,000 distinct CDR3 sequences, with 10% to 15% observed a single time. The ten most abundant clones make up 4.3% of the sample. Worth noting for this clonotype: What this receptor recognizes is not known. Per-base quality was not reported, and no clone a single base away is much larger than it.

CDR1 and CDR2 are drawn from the germline V gene: SGHAT, FQNNGV. From the cysteine up to the phenylalanine, the CDR3 has a length of 16 residues. The read is trimmed to its CDR3 DNA, 48 bases read in frame from base 1. Trimming accounts for 5 bases at V and 3 bases at J, while the number of junction bases matched to no gene is 11. The V and J genes are TRBV11-2 and TRBJ2-3; TRBD1 aligns with 7 central bases. The sample here was PBMCs, taken from the stem cell graft. The TCR sequence derives from a human donor who donated a stem cell graft to a child with Fanconi anemia. The CDR3 amino acid sequence is: CASSQFRQGPTDTQYF. At the DNA level, the sequence is TGTGCCAGCAGCCAATTCCGACAGGGCCCTACAGATACGCAGTATTTT. With the portions outside the CDR3 filled from the reference TRBV11-2 and TRBJ2-3 genes, the complete variable region becomes EAGVAQSPRYKIIEKRQSVAFWCNPISGHATLYWYQQILGQGPKLLIQFQNNGVVDDSQLPKDRFSAERLKGVDSTLKIQPAKLEDSAVYLCASSQFRQGPTDTQYFGPGTRLTVL.